The 5 T cell receptor beta chains listed next were all sequenced from one sample in a study of Graves' ophthalmopathy and Graves' hyperthyroidism. RNA transcripts were the template, and TCR beta CDR3 regions were amplified from them. HTBI primers were employed in first-round RT-PCR, then a second-round multiplex PCR followed. TCRdb re-derived calls from the multiplex PCR reads in MiXCR, one entry per CDR3 protein. In the table there are roughly 380,000 distinct CDR3 sequences, over 15% of which are singletons. Sequencing used peripheral blood. The receptors shown here come from a woman aged 18-29 years with stable Graves' hyperthyroidism.

This clonotype was observed at least ten times. The V and J genes are TRBV7-2 and TRBJ2-7; 8 positions match TRBD1. Germline V lookup: CDR1 SGHTA, CDR2 FQGNSA. J was trimmed by 2 bases and V by 3 bases; bases with no gene match: 9. There are 16 residues in the CDR3. CDR3 sequence: CASSFYERTGTYEQYF. CDR3 DNA: TGTGCCAGCAGCTTTTACGAGCGGACAGGGACCTACGAGCAGTACTTC.

This clonotype was counted at least ten times. The chain couples TRBV24-1 to TRBJ1-5; 8 bases match TRBD1. There are 16 residues in the CDR3. The V and J ends lost 4 bases and 2 bases, in that order; junction bases with no gene match: 6. Germline CDR1 and CDR2: KGHDR and SFDVKD. CDR3 sequence reads: CATSDRGRGGNQPQHF. CDR3 coding DNA: TGTGCCACCAGTGACAGGGGGCGAGGCGGCAATCAGCCCCAGCATTTT.

Turning to this clonotype: This may be a read error: a much more frequent sequence differs by one nucleotide. The J gene is TRBJ1-1, the V gene TRBV12-3 or TRBV12-4, with a weak D call TRBD1 (5 bases). The CDR3 length is 12 residues. The CDR3 nucleotides are TGTACCAGCAGTTATAGGGGCCAGGGAGCTTTCTTT. Amino acids: CTSSYRGQGAFF.

This clonotype has a count of ten or more. This chain connects TRBV29-1 to TRBJ2-2; the match to TRBD1 covers 7 bases. The CDR3 length is 15 residues. Germline lookup yields CDR1 SQVTM and CDR2 ANQGSEA. The ends lost 6 bases at V and 0 bases at J; junction bases unmatched: 7. The CDR3 protein is CSVKGQLANTGELFF. DNA of the CDR3: TGCAGCGTAAAGGGACAGCTCGCGAACACCGGGGAGCTGTTTTTT.

This clonotype was found many times. The rearrangement joins TRBV2 to TRBJ2-4, with D tentatively TRBD1 (6 bases). V was cut by 2 bases and J by 1 base, with 9 bases left in between. The CDR3 length is 15 residues. Germline V lookup: CDR1 SNHLY, CDR2 FYNNEI. The CDR3 is CASSERQVAKNIQYF. The CDR3 region has the DNA TGTGCCAGCAGTGAACGACAGGTTGCCAAAAACATTCAGTACTTC.